A selection of T cell receptor beta chains follows, all from one sample in a study of cytomegalovirus exposure and HLA in healthy donors. Some clones are missing from TCRdb's copy, which holds only in-frame ones; the method was immunoSEQ multiplex PCR. The sample has approximately 120,000 clones, 75% seen once. The sequencing input was PBMCs. The receptor source for this set is a man between 25 and 39 years old in good health and CMV-seronegative. The CDR3 runs from the conserved cysteine through the conserved F or W. The D gene is left open where the match is weak. For some rows the clone size is stated as once, few or many, or as a class when expanded; others skip it.

d_call,j_call,v_call,cdr3_length,clone_size,cdr3_nt,cdr3_aa
-,TRBJ2-3,TRBV19,13,few,TGTGCCAGTAGTGCGGATTACACAGATACGCAGTATTTT,CASSADYTDTQYF
-,TRBJ2-1,TRBV6-5,13,-,TGTGCCAGCAGTCCAAGGGGCTACAATGAGCAGTTCTTC,CASSPRGYNEQFF
TRBD2,TRBJ2-1,TRBV11-3,15,few,TGTGCCAGCAGCTCAAACCCGGGACTATACAATGAGCAGTTCTTC,CASSSNPGLYNEQFF
-,TRBJ1-1,TRBV7-6,14,once,TGTGCCAGCAGCGCTCCCGACAGGAACACTGAAGCTTTCTTT,CASSAPDRNTEAFF
-,TRBJ1-1,TRBV30,11,-,TGTGCCTGGGAGTATAACACTGAAGCTTTCTTT,CAWEYNTEAFF
-,TRBJ2-5,TRBV20-1,9,-,TGCAGCTCGGCCCAGGGGCAGTACTTC,CSSAQGQYF
-,TRBJ1-5,TRBV5-1,15,-,TGCGCCAGCAGCTTGACAGGGATTAGCAATCAGCCCCAGCATTTT,CASSLTGISNQPQHF
TRBD2,TRBJ2-3,TRBV6-5,14,-,TGTGCCACCTCACTAGCGGTTAGCACAGATACGCAGTATTTT,CATSLAVSTDTQYF
-,TRBJ1-5,TRBV6-1,15,once,TGTGCCAGCACCTTAGGGGCTGTAAAAGATCAGCCCCAGCATTTT,CASTLGAVKDQPQHF
TRBD1,TRBJ1-5,TRBV5-1,21,-,TGCGCCAGCAGCTCGAAACTAGTGGGACAGGGGTTTTTTAGGTTAGTTCAGCCCCAGCATTTT,CASSSKLVGQGFFRLVQPQHF
-,TRBJ1-1,TRBV9,15,-,TGTGCCAGCAGCCGAGGGTTGAACGGGAACACTGAAGCTTTCTTT,CASSRGLNGNTEAFF
TRBD1,TRBJ2-1,TRBV2,14,-,TGTGCCAGCAATGGACAGGGCACCTACAATGAGCAGTTCTTC,CASNGQGTYNEQFF
-,TRBJ2-2,TRBV2,16,-,TGTGCCAGCAGTGAAAGTGCGAACAGAAACACCGGGGAGCTGTTTTTT,CASSESANRNTGELFF
-,TRBJ1-1,TRBV6-5,14,-,TGTGCCAGCAGAAAATTTACAGGGTATACTGAAGCTTTCTTT,CASRKFTGYTEAFF
TRBD1,TRBJ1-1,TRBV2,15,-,TGTGCCAGCAGTGAATTTAGACAGGGGGGCACTGAAGCTTTCTTT,CASSEFRQGGTEAFF
TRBD2,TRBJ2-1,TRBV7-2,16,-,TGTGCCAGCAGCTTAGTTAGCGGGACAACCTACAATGAGCAGTTCTTC,CASSLVSGTTYNEQFF
-,TRBJ2-5,TRBV20-1,9,-,TGCAGTGCTCTAGAGACCCAGTACTTC,CSALETQYF
-,TRBJ1-2,TRBV5-5,14,-,TGTGCCAGCAGCGCAGGGGACTACATCTATGGCTACACCTTC,CASSAGDYIYGYTF
TRBD2,TRBJ2-7,TRBV11-2,15,-,TGTGCCAGCAGCCGCCCCGGAAGCGGGGCCTACGAGCAGTACTTC,CASSRPGSGAYEQYF
-,TRBJ1-1,TRBV19,16,-,TGTGCCAGTAGTGCTCTCGGGGACACCGAGAACACTGAAGCTTTCTTT,CASSALGDTENTEAFF
-,TRBJ2-7,TRBV6-6,12,-,TGTGCCAGCAGTTACCCCACGGGGGAGCAGTACTTC,CASSYPTGEQYF
TRBD1,TRBJ2-2,TRBV4-2,16,-,TGTGCCAGCAGCTGGGGAGACAGGGCGGACACCGGGGAGCTGTTTTTT,CASSWGDRADTGELFF
-,TRBJ1-1,TRBV28,15,-,TGTGCCAGCAGTTTATTGGTAGGTCGGGAACTGAAAGCTTTCTTT,CASSLLVGRELKAFF
TRBD2,TRBJ2-3,TRBV19,15,-,TGTGCCAGTATGGGACTAGCGGGAGCCGCAGATACGCAGTATTTT,CASMGLAGAADTQYF
TRBD1,TRBJ1-5,TRBV5-1,15,-,TGCGCCAGCAGCCAGACAGGGTCTGGGAGTCAGCCCCAGCATTTT,CASSQTGSGSQPQHF
-,TRBJ1-1,TRBV7-8,14,-,TGTGCCAGCAGCTTAGATACTGGTATGACTGAAGCTTTCTTT,CASSLDTGMTEAFF
-,TRBJ1-1,TRBV19,11,-,TGTGCCGCCAAGACCCCTGTAGCAGCTTTCTTT,CAAKTPVAAFF
TRBD1,TRBJ1-2,TRBV4-3,14,few,TGCGCCAGCACCCTCGGACAGGGCGACTATGGCTACACCTTC,CASTLGQGDYGYTF
TRBD1,TRBJ1-4,TRBV28,18,-,TGTGCCAGCAGTTATTGGCGGGGACAGCGCACAACTAATGAAAAACTGTTTTTT,CASSYWRGQRTTNEKLFF
-,TRBJ2-7,TRBV6-6,13,-,TGTGCCAGCAGTTATGGGACTTTATACGAGCAGTACTTC,CASSYGTLYEQYF
-,TRBJ2-7,TRBV30,18,-,TGTGCCTGGAGCCTACGGAGGGGGCGATTGAATGAGCCCTACGAGCAGTACTTC,CAWSLRRGRLNEPYEQYF